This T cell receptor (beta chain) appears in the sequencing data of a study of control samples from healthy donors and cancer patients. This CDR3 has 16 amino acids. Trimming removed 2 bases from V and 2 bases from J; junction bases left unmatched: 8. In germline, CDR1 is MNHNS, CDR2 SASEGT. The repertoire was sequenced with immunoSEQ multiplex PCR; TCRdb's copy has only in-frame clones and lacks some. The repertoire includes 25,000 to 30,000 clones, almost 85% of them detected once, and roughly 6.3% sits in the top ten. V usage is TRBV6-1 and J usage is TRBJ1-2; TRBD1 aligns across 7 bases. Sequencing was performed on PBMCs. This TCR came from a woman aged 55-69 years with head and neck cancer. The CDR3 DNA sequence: TGTGCCAGCAGTGAATTCGCGACAGGGATAAACTATGGCTACACCTTC. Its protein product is CASSEFATGINYGYTF.